These 22 T cell receptor beta chains originate from one sample sequenced in a study of blood T cell repertoires in COVID-19. The table came from immunoSEQ multiplex PCR; TCRdb's copy has only in-frame clones and leaves some out. The sample lists about 270,000 clones; more than 70% were seen once. Sequencing used PBMCs or T cells enriched from blood (not recorded which). These receptors were collected from a woman aged 55-69 years in a cohort exposed to, infected with or recovered from COVID-19 (not recorded which).

A word on this clone: Other DNA sequences of this sample code for an identical CDR3. The chain recombines TRBV7-3 with TRBJ2-1, with 7 positions matching TRBD2. CDR1 and CDR2 (germline): SGHTA, FQGTGA. Unmatched junction bases numbered 4, after V lost 3 bases and J lost 2 bases. CDR3 size: 15 residues. Here the CDR3 DNA reads TGTGCCAGCAGCTTGCGAGCGGGGCCCTACAATGAGCAGTTCTTC. This gives the protein CASSLRAGPYNEQFF.

This chain uses TRBV2 with TRBJ2-7; D is undetermined. CDR3 length: 11 residues. Germline values: CDR1 SNHLY, CDR2 FYNNEI. The ends were cut back, 6 bases at V and 6 bases at J, with 9 bases in the middle. In nucleotides, the CDR3 is TGTGCCAGCAGGCTCAGTCGCGAGCAGTACTTC. Its protein is CASRLSREQYF.

The chain links TRBV27 to TRBJ2-7; TRBD2 is a possible D gene (5 bases). CDR1 is MNHEY, CDR2 SMNVEV, per germline (reference sequence). Trimming removed 8 bases from V and 0 bases from J, with 8 bases in between. CDR3 length: 12 amino acids. The CDR3 sequence is CASRGPSYEQYF. DNA of the CDR3: TGTGCCAGCCGCGGGCCCTCCTACGAGCAGTACTTC.

The CDR3 is CASSPRGARHTEAFF. The CDR3 nucleotides are TGTGCCAGCAGTCCCCGCGGGGCACGGCACACTGAAGCTTTCTTT. The chain links TRBV28 to TRBJ1-1; tentatively, D is TRBD1 (5 bases). Trimming cost V 5 bases and J 3 bases, with 16 bases left between them. Germline lookup yields CDR1 MDHEN and CDR2 SYDVKM. The CDR3 runs 15 residues.

V and J are TRBV10-2 and TRBJ1-1, with D uncertain. V was pared by 3 bases and J by 6 bases, with 17 bases between. There are 15 residues in the CDR3. Per germline, CDR1 WSHSY and CDR2 SAAADI. This chain's CDR3 is CASSDPHSFSSEAFF. DNA for the CDR3: TGCGCCAGCAGTGACCCCCACAGCTTTTCATCTGAAGCTTTCTTT.

V is TRBV28 and J is TRBJ2-2; no clear D gene. V lost 5 bases, J lost 6 bases, and 10 bases lay in between. The germline gives CDR1 MDHEN, CDR2 SYDVKM. The CDR3 consists of 13 residues. DNA of the CDR3: TGTGCCAGCAGTCGTTTAGTACCCGGGGAGCTGTTTTTT. Protein: CASSRLVPGELFF.

This chain links TRBV7-2 with TRBJ1-6; unclear D gene. CDR3 size: 14 residues. Trimming removed 2 bases from V and 9 bases from J, with 11 bases in between. Germline V gene data show CDR1 as SGHTA and CDR2 as FQGNSA. CDR3 sequence reads: CASSLTGVSSPLHF. For the CDR3, the DNA is TGTGCCAGCAGCTTAACCGGGGTTTCTTCACCCCTCCACTTT.

The rearrangement joins TRBV6-5 to TRBJ1-1, with a weak D call TRBD1 (6 bases). This CDR3 spans 12 amino acids. V lost 6 bases and J lost 3, with 8 bases in between. The germline gives CDR1 MNHEY, CDR2 SVGAGI. The CDR3 is CASRRGYTEAFF. In nucleotides, the CDR3 is TGTGCCAGCAGAAGGGGGTACACTGAAGCTTTCTTT.

This rearrangement joins TRBV3-1 (or the pseudogene TRBV3-2) to TRBJ2-1; D is ambiguous. V gave up 0 bases and J gave up 3 bases, with 12 bases separating them. This CDR3 has 16 amino acids. Germline CDR1 reads LGHDT; CDR2 reads YNNKEL (reference sequence). CDR3 amino acids: CASSQDVNSNYNEQFF. In DNA form, the CDR3 reads TGTGCCAGCAGCCAAGATGTCAATAGTAACTACAATGAGCAGTTCTTC.

This chain connects TRBV7-2 to TRBJ1-2; D is unresolved. The CDR3 totals 13 residues. CDR1 and CDR2 from the germline V gene are SGHTA and FQGNSA. Trimming removed 7 bases from V and 2 bases from J, with 11 bases in between. CDR3 protein: CASTPQSNYGYTF. The CDR3 DNA follows: TGTGCCAGCACCCCCCAGTCGAACTATGGCTACACCTTC.

The J gene is TRBJ1-6, the V gene TRBV14; the match to TRBD1 covers 10 bases. The CDR3 covers 23 residues. Looked up from germline, CDR1 is SGHDN and CDR2 is FVKESK. V lost 4 bases to trimming and J lost 0 bases; unmatched junction nucleotides: 21. The CDR3 here is CASSRKHISPGQGKDSYNSPLHF. CDR3 nucleotides: TGTGCCAGCAGCCGGAAGCATATATCCCCGGGACAGGGGAAGGACTCCTATAATTCACCCCTCCACTTT. Supplemented by reference TRBV14 and TRBJ1-6, the full variable domain reads EAGVTQFPSHSVIEKGQTVTLRCDPISGHDNLYWYRRVMGKEIKFLLHFVKESKQDESGMPNNRFLAERTGGTYSTLKVQPAELEDSGVYFCASSRKHISPGQGKDSYNSPLHFGNGTRLTVT.

V gene TRBV2 combines with J gene TRBJ2-3; TRBD1 agrees at 7 bases. The CDR3 contains 15 residues. Per the germline V gene, CDR1 is SNHLY and CDR2 is FYNNEI. Germline trimming cut 6 bases from V and 0 bases from J; bases unmatched to any gene: 6. CDR3 in DNA: TGTGCCAGCAGATACAGGGGATATAGCACAGATACGCAGTATTTT. It translates to CASRYRGYSTDTQYF.

This chain uses TRBV19 with TRBJ2-1, with 9 positions matching TRBD2. Germline trimming cut 2 bases from V and 3 bases from J; bases unmatched to any gene: 8. Germline values: CDR1 LNHDA, CDR2 SQIVND (reference sequence). There are 17 residues in the CDR3. The CDR3 coding sequence is TGTGCCAGTAGTATATCCGCTAGCGGGATCGTCTACAATGAGCAGTTCTTC. Translated: CASSISASGIVYNEQFF.

The chain has TRBV6-4 and TRBJ2-6; 10 bases are a match to TRBD2. Germline CDR1 is MRHNA and CDR2 is SNTAGT. The CDR3 is 17 amino acids. V lost 5 bases to trimming and J lost 0 bases; unmatched junction nucleotides: 4. The CDR3 DNA reads as TGTGCCAGCAGTTTACTAGCGGGGCGCTCTGGGGCCAACGTCCTGACTTTC. It translates to CASSLLAGRSGANVLTF.

V is TRBV30 and J is TRBJ2-1; tentative D call: TRBD1 (6 bases). The length of the CDR3 is 18 residues. Trimming cost V 0 bases and J 14 bases, with 32 bases left between them. Per the germline V gene, CDR1 is GTSNPN and CDR2 is SVGIG (reference sequence). The CDR3 DNA is TGTGCCTGGAGTGTCAACGGTAGGAAACAGCGGACAGATACCCCCGAGTTCTTC. Amino acid sequence: CAWSVNGRKQRTDTPEFF.

The chain links TRBV28 to TRBJ1-6, with TRBD1 matching 7 bases. Losses at the gene ends were 5 bases for V and 9 bases for J; bases not matched to a gene: 7. Per germline, CDR1 MDHEN and CDR2 SYDVKM. CDR3 length: 14 amino acids. The CDR3 nucleotides read TGTGCCAGCAGTCAACAGGGGTGGGGTTCACCCCTCCACTTT. Protein product: CASSQQGWGSPLHF.

This chain's CDR3 is CASSAYPGQVIDTQYF. The DNA for the CDR3 is TGTGCCAGCAGCGCCTATCCGGGACAGGTTATAGATACGCAGTATTTT. The chain carries TRBV5-8 and TRBJ2-3, with TRBD1 matching 8 bases. After removal of 4 bases from V and 5 bases from J, the junction contained 12 bases not matched to a gene. The CDR3 is made up of 16 amino acids. Germline CDR1 is SGHTS and CDR2 is YDEGEE.

This rearrangement joins TRBV19 to TRBJ1-5; TRBD1 might be the D (5 bases). The CDR3 runs to 13 residues. The V end was cut by 7 bases, the J end by 7 bases, with 14 bases between. Germline V CDR1 and CDR2: LNHDA, SQIVND (reference sequence). CDR3 in amino acids: CASNQGGLQPQHF. DNA for the CDR3: TGTGCCAGTAATCAGGGAGGATTGCAGCCCCAGCATTTT.

This rearrangement joins TRBV6-5 to TRBJ2-3, with D hard to call. CDR1 is MNHEY and CDR2 is SVGAGI in the germline V gene. The CDR3 runs 11 residues. The ends were cut back, 5 bases at V and 5 bases at J, with 5 bases in the middle. The CDR3 nucleotides are TGTGCCAGCAGTCCAATAGATACGCAGTATTTT. Amino acid sequence: CASSPIDTQYF.

The V gene is TRBV27, the J gene TRBJ2-7; 8 positions agree with TRBD2. The CDR3 sequence is 14 residues long. Germline lookup yields CDR1 MNHEY and CDR2 SMNVEV (reference sequence). Unmatched junction bases numbered 0, after V lost 2 bases and J lost 0 bases. CDR3 bases: TGTGCCAGCAGTTTAACTAGCGGCTCCTACGAGCAGTACTTC. Protein product: CASSLTSGSYEQYF.

This clone was observed once. This chain uses TRBV7-6 with TRBJ2-1; 12 bases match TRBD2. Germline-derived CDR1 and CDR2 are SGHVS and FNYEAQ. This CDR3 contains 15 residues. V lost 8 bases, J lost 5 bases, and 7 bases stayed unmatched. CDR3 in DNA: TGTGCCAGCCGACTAGCGGGGGCCCGGGACAATGAGCAGTTCTTC. This translates into CASRLAGARDNEQFF.

The rearrangement links TRBV19 to TRBJ2-2; 10 nucleotides agree with TRBD1. After removal of 7 bases from V and 4 bases from J, the junction contained 3 bases not matched to a gene. Germline CDR1 LNHDA, CDR2 SQIVND (reference sequence). The CDR3 has 14 amino acids. The CDR3, as DNA: TGTGCCAGTACGGGACAGGGGTTCACCGGGGAGCTGTTTTTT. The encoded protein is CASTGQGFTGELFF.